Each of the 19 T cell receptor beta chains below was sequenced from the same sample in a study of cytomegalovirus exposure and HLA in healthy donors. Sequencing used immunoSEQ multiplex PCR; TCRdb keeps in-frame clones, though not all of them. The table records approximately 110,000 clones, approximately 91% of them present only once. Sequencing used PBMCs. These receptors were obtained from a woman between 18 and 29 years old in good health and CMV-seronegative.

This rearrangement joins TRBV4-1 to TRBJ2-7; a weak D match, TRBD1 (5 bases). The V and J ends lost 3 bases and 0 bases respectively, with 12 bases between them. The V gene's germline CDR1 is MGHRA and CDR2 YSYEKL. CDR3 length equals 15 residues. The DNA for the CDR3 is TGCGCCAGCAGCCACTACAGGTCATTCTCCTACGAGCAGTACTTC. It specifies CASSHYRSFSYEQYF.

The genes are TRBV23-1 and TRBJ2-6, with D unresolved. TRBV23-1 is an open reading frame, and its role is uncertain. This CDR3 comprises 15 residues. The ends were cut back, 7 bases at V and 1 base at J, with 11 bases in the middle. The DNA for the CDR3 is TGCGCCAGCACCTCGGCGGAATCTGGGGCCAACGTCCTGACTTTC. Protein product: CASTSAESGANVLTF.

This clone came up once. The genes are TRBV5-1 and TRBJ2-2, with 9 bases aligning to TRBD1. The germline gives CDR1 SGHRS, CDR2 YFSETQ. CDR3 length: 15 amino acids. The V and J ends lost 4 bases and 3 bases, in that order; junction bases with no gene match: 4. The CDR3 region is CASSTTGGDTGELFF. The CDR3 nucleotides read TGCGCCAGCAGCACGACAGGGGGGGACACCGGGGAGCTGTTTTTT. The full variable domain, its missing parts supplied by reference TRBV5-1 and TRBJ2-2, is KAGVTQTPRYLIKTRGQQVTLSCSPISGHRSVSWYQQTPGQGLQFLFEYFSETQRNKGNFPGRFSGRQFSNSRSEMNVSTLELGDSALYLCASSTTGGDTGELFFGEGSRLTVL.

CDR3 amino acids: CAFLDRAHTEAFF. As DNA, the CDR3 is TGTGCCTTCCTAGACAGGGCTCACACTGAAGCTTTCTTT. The chain combines TRBV30 with TRBJ1-1; 7 bases map to TRBD1. The CDR3 loop spans 13 amino acids. V shed 7 bases and J 3 bases; nucleotides not matched to a gene: 8. Germline CDR1 is GTSNPN and CDR2 is SVGIG (reference sequence).

This chain uses TRBV28 with TRBJ1-1; D gene unclear. This CDR3 has 11 residues. V was clipped by 2 bases and J by 9 bases, with 7 bases between them. Germline CDR1 MDHEN, CDR2 SYDVKM. The CDR3 loop reads CASSLEKQAFF. CDR3 nucleotide sequence: TGTGCCAGCAGTTTAGAGAAGCAAGCTTTCTTT. Complete variable domain (other parts from reference TRBV28 and TRBJ1-1): DVKVTQSSRYLVKRTGEKVFLECVQDMDHENMFWYRQDPGLGLRLIYFSYDVKMKEKGDIPEGYSVSREKKERFSLILESASTNQTSMYLCASSLEKQAFFGQGTRLTVV.

This clone occurred once. The chain couples TRBV9 to TRBJ1-1, with 10 nucleotides matching TRBD1. This CDR3 comprises 20 residues. The V and J ends lost 4 bases and 4 bases, in that order; junction bases with no gene match: 22. Looked up from germline, CDR1 is SGDLS and CDR2 is YYNGEE. CDR3 region: CASSTSRSPGQGYGGTEAFF. CDR3 DNA: TGTGCCAGCAGCACTTCCCGTTCTCCGGGACAGGGGTATGGGGGCACTGAAGCTTTCTTT.

This chain joins TRBV2 and TRBJ1-2; no clear D gene. V lost 1 base and J lost 5, with 8 bases in between. CDR1 and CDR2 from the germline V gene are SNHLY and FYNNEI. This CDR3 comprises 13 residues. The chain's CDR3 is CASSEDQIYGYTF. DNA of the CDR3: TGTGCCAGCAGTGAAGACCAGATATATGGCTACACCTTC.

The rearrangement joins TRBV28 to TRBJ1-2; 11 positions match TRBD1. CDR1 is MDHEN and CDR2 is SYDVKM in the germline V gene. The CDR3 sequence is 19 residues long. Trimming removed 6 bases from V and 3 bases from J; junction bases left unmatched: 18. The CDR3 loop is CASRLPIGQGAWGDYGYTF. In DNA form, the CDR3 reads TGTGCCAGCAGATTACCCATCGGACAGGGGGCATGGGGTGACTATGGCTACACCTTC.

This clone was recorded once. The chain uses TRBV7-2 and TRBJ2-5, with D unresolved. The CDR3 consists of 15 residues. In germline, CDR1 is SGHTA, CDR2 FQGNSA. V was cut by 7 bases and J by 1 base, with 16 bases left in between. The CDR3 DNA is TGTGCCAGCACCCCTTGGGCCTCCTTCCAAGAGACCCAGTACTTC. It yields the protein CASTPWASFQETQYF.

The chain couples TRBV28 to TRBJ2-7; D gene uncertain. V lost 9 bases to trimming and J lost 2 bases, with 14 bases between them. This CDR3 has 13 amino acids. CDR1 and CDR2 (germline): MDHEN, SYDVKM. CDR3 loop: CASRKPFPYEQYF. The CDR3 coding sequence is TGTGCCAGTAGAAAACCCTTCCCCTACGAGCAGTACTTC.

The J gene is TRBJ2-1, the V gene TRBV28; 7 bases are shared with TRBD1. The length of the CDR3 is 15 residues. The V and J ends lost 3 bases and 1 base, in that order; junction bases with no gene match: 3. Germline CDR1 reads MDHEN; CDR2 reads SYDVKM. CDR3 sequence: CASSFGTASYNEQFF. As DNA, the CDR3 is TGTGCCAGCAGTTTCGGGACAGCTTCCTACAATGAGCAGTTCTTC.

A few counts support this clone. This chain joins TRBV5-6 and TRBJ1-6, with D possibly matching TRBD1 (6 bases). V gave up 4 bases and J gave up 14 bases, with 13 bases separating them. The CDR3 is 12 amino acids. Germline values: CDR1 SGHDT, CDR2 YYEEEE. CDR3 sequence: CASSTGSTALHF. The CDR3 region has the DNA TGTGCCAGCAGCACAGGGTCTACAGCCCTCCACTTT.

To note about this clone: The same CDR3 can be traced to other DNA sequences in this sample. The chain carries TRBV6-1 and TRBJ2-5; 12 bases are a match to TRBD2. V trimming: 2 bases; J trimming: 2 bases; junction bases outside the gene matches: 0. The V gene's germline CDR1 is MNHNS and CDR2 SASEGT. The CDR3 runs 15 residues. The CDR3 DNA reads as TGTGCCAGCAGTGAACTAGCGGGGGGGCAAGAGACCCAGTACTTC. It encodes CASSELAGGQETQYF.

This chain uses TRBV9 with TRBJ1-3, with a weak D call TRBD1 (5 bases). The CDR3 loop spans 15 amino acids. The germline V gene encodes CDR1 SGDLS and CDR2 YYNGEE. V was trimmed by 6 bases and J by 0 bases, leaving 13 bases between them. This CDR3 reads CASTPGGGSGNTIYF. The CDR3 coding sequence is TGTGCCAGCACCCCGGGGGGAGGCTCTGGAAACACCATATATTTT.

J is TRBJ2-3 and V is TRBV7-9; 10 positions match TRBD1. This CDR3 contains 14 residues. Germline CDR1 reads SEHNR; CDR2 reads FQNEAQ (reference sequence). The junction had 5 bases not matched to a gene; V was cut back by 5 bases and J by 6 bases. The CDR3 DNA reads as TGTGCCAGCAGCGATCCGGGACAGGGGGATACGCAGTATTTT. Protein product: CASSDPGQGDTQYF.

This sequence joins TRBV4-3 and TRBJ1-1; 8 positions match TRBD1. The germline V gene encodes CDR1 LGHNA and CDR2 YSLEER. The CDR3 length is 19 residues. The junction had 12 bases not matched to a gene; V was cut back by 0 bases and J by 0 bases. CDR3 protein: CASSQEGGGQETLNTEAFF. DNA for the CDR3: TGCGCCAGCAGCCAAGAGGGCGGGGGACAGGAGACTTTGAACACTGAAGCTTTCTTT.

The chain uses TRBV11-2 and TRBJ2-7; 12 nucleotides align to TRBD2. CDR3 length equals 15 residues. After removal of 5 bases from V and 3 bases from J, the junction contained 5 bases not matched to a gene. Germline V CDR1 and CDR2: SGHAT, FQNNGV. The CDR3 sequence is CASSPELAGGYEQYF. CDR3 DNA: TGTGCCAGCAGCCCCGAACTAGCGGGGGGCTACGAGCAGTACTTC.

This clone was counted once. This chain joins TRBV2 and TRBJ2-7; possibly TRBD2 for D (7 bases). V lost 3 bases, J lost 1 base, and 13 bases lay in between. The CDR3 has 15 amino acids. Germline loops: CDR1 SNHLY, CDR2 FYNNEI. The CDR3 DNA is TGTGCCAGCAGTGATAGGGGGGGGACTTCCTACGAGCAGTACTTC. Translating gives CASSDRGGTSYEQYF. Drawing the rest from reference TRBV2 and TRBJ2-7, the complete variable domain is EPEVTQTPSHQVTQMGQEVILRCVPISNHLYFYWYRQILGQKVEFLVSFYNNEISEKSEIFDDQFSVERPDGSNFTLKIRSTKLEDSAMYFCASSDRGGTSYEQYFGPGTRLTVT.

The rearrangement links TRBV9 to TRBJ2-4; a weak D match, TRBD2 (7 bases). V gave up 0 bases and J gave up 6 bases, with 10 bases separating them. The germline V gene encodes CDR1 SGDLS and CDR2 YYNGEE. This CDR3 is built from 14 residues. DNA of the CDR3: TGTGCCAGCAGCGTAGCGGGGGGCAGAAACATTCAGTACTTC. Protein sequence: CASSVAGGRNIQYF.